A selection of T cell receptor beta chains follows, all from one sample in a study of cytomegalovirus exposure and HLA in healthy donors. The data were produced by immunoSEQ multiplex PCR, yet TCRdb's version contains in-frame clones alone and is incomplete. The data contain around 120,000 clones, about 83% of them singletons. The sample was PBMCs. The receptors here all came from a woman in her thirties or forties in good health and CMV-seropositive. Each CDR3 is given with its conserved first and last residue. The order of the fields is V gene, J gene, D gene, clone size, CDR3 DNA, CDR3 protein. The D gene is left open where the match is weak. The size of a clone is reported for some rows only, either as once, few or many, or as a class for expanded clones.

v_call: TRBV29-1
j_call: TRBJ2-1
d_call: TRBD2
clone_size: NA
cdr3_nt: TGCAGCGTTGAAATCCCCGCGGGAGGGGACTACAATGAGCAGTTCTTC
cdr3_aa: CSVEIPAGGDYNEQFF

v_call: TRBV7-2
j_call: TRBJ2-3
d_call: NA
clone_size: NA
cdr3_nt: TGTGCCAGCAGCTCCCAGGGGTCCCGAGGCACAGATACGCAGTATTTT
cdr3_aa: CASSSQGSRGTDTQYF

v_call: TRBV6-5
j_call: TRBJ2-7
d_call: TRBD1
clone_size: NA
cdr3_nt: TGTGCCAGCAGTAGGGGGACAGACACCTACGAGCAGTACTTC
cdr3_aa: CASSRGTDTYEQYF

v_call: TRBV25-1
j_call: TRBJ1-6
d_call: NA
clone_size: NA
cdr3_nt: TGTGCCAGCAGTGTTAGCTCCTATAATTCCCCCCTCCACTTT
cdr3_aa: CASSVSSYNSPLHF

v_call: TRBV2
j_call: TRBJ2-7
d_call: TRBD2
clone_size: NA
cdr3_nt: TGTGCCAGCAGCTGGACTAGCGGCTCCTACGAGCAGTACTTC
cdr3_aa: CASSWTSGSYEQYF

v_call: TRBV5-1
j_call: TRBJ2-2
d_call: NA
clone_size: NA
cdr3_nt: TGCGCCAGCAGCTTGTGGGGGGACACCGGGGAGCTGTTTTTT
cdr3_aa: CASSLWGDTGELFF

v_call: TRBV18
j_call: TRBJ2-7
d_call: NA
clone_size: NA
cdr3_nt: TGTGCCAGCTCACCCAGGGACGAGCAGTACTTC
cdr3_aa: CASSPRDEQYF

v_call: TRBV29-1
j_call: TRBJ2-1
d_call: TRBD2
clone_size: NA
cdr3_nt: TGCAACGTTCTTTCCCAGCGGGAGGCGAGCTCCTACAATGAGCAGTTCTTC
cdr3_aa: CNVLSQREASSYNEQFF

v_call: TRBV7-2
j_call: TRBJ1-6
d_call: TRBD1
clone_size: NA
cdr3_nt: TGTGCCAGCAGCCTACTGGTCGGGACAGCCAATTCACCCCTCCACTTT
cdr3_aa: CASSLLVGTANSPLHF

v_call: TRBV27
j_call: TRBJ1-5
d_call: NA
clone_size: NA
cdr3_nt: TGTGCCAGCAGTTTAGGGCAGCTACAGCCCCAGCATTTT
cdr3_aa: CASSLGQLQPQHF

v_call: TRBV27
j_call: TRBJ1-2
d_call: TRBD1
clone_size: NA
cdr3_nt: TGTGCCAGCAGTCACAGGGGACAGGACTACGGCTACACCTTC
cdr3_aa: CASSHRGQDYGYTF

v_call: TRBV7-6
j_call: TRBJ2-3
d_call: TRBD2
clone_size: few
cdr3_nt: TGTGCCAGCAGCTTAGCGCTTGGGGGATGGAGCGGGAGCGATACGCAGTATTTT
cdr3_aa: CASSLALGGWSGSDTQYF

v_call: TRBV7-8
j_call: TRBJ1-5
d_call: NA
clone_size: NA
cdr3_nt: TGTGCCAGCAGCTTAGCCCGATTTGTACCGGGGGATCAGCCCCAGCATTTT
cdr3_aa: CASSLARFVPGDQPQHF

v_call: TRBV12-5
j_call: TRBJ1-1
d_call: TRBD1
clone_size: NA
cdr3_nt: TGTGCTAGTGGTTCAACTGCCAGGGGGCAGGACACTGAAGCTTTCTTT
cdr3_aa: CASGSTARGQDTEAFF

v_call: TRBV27
j_call: TRBJ1-6
d_call: TRBD1
clone_size: NA
cdr3_nt: TGTGCCAGCAGCCTCGGAGGGGGCTTGGTGGGATCACCCCTCCACTTT
cdr3_aa: CASSLGGGLVGSPLHF

v_call: TRBV10-3
j_call: TRBJ2-1
d_call: NA
clone_size: NA
cdr3_nt: TGTGCCATCAGTCAATTAAGACTAGTTTACAATGAGCAGTTCTTC
cdr3_aa: CAISQLRLVYNEQFF

v_call: TRBV7-8
j_call: TRBJ2-2
d_call: NA
clone_size: NA
cdr3_nt: TGTGCCAGCAGCTTGGGACAACCCACCGGGGAGCTGTTTTTT
cdr3_aa: CASSLGQPTGELFF

v_call: TRBV7-9
j_call: TRBJ2-3
d_call: TRBD2
clone_size: NA
cdr3_nt: TGTGCCAGCAGCCCTCCGGGACTAGGCACAGATACGCAGTATTTT
cdr3_aa: CASSPPGLGTDTQYF

v_call: TRBV10-3
j_call: TRBJ1-2
d_call: NA
clone_size: NA
cdr3_nt: TGTGCCATCAGTGAGTCGGCACGTACAGGAGGGGACTATGGCTACACCTTC
cdr3_aa: CAISESARTGGDYGYTF

v_call: TRBV5-6
j_call: TRBJ2-4
d_call: NA
clone_size: NA
cdr3_nt: TGTGCCAGCAGCTCAGTAAAAGCCAAAAACATTCAGTACTTC
cdr3_aa: CASSSVKAKNIQYF

v_call: TRBV30
j_call: TRBJ1-3
d_call: NA
clone_size: NA
cdr3_nt: TGTGCCTTCTCTCAGGGATACTCTGGAAACACCATATATTTT
cdr3_aa: CAFSQGYSGNTIYF

v_call: TRBV5-1
j_call: TRBJ2-3
d_call: NA
clone_size: NA
cdr3_nt: TGCGCCAGCAGCTTGGCCAACCGGGGGGCAGGTGATACGCAGTATTTT
cdr3_aa: CASSLANRGAGDTQYF

v_call: TRBV5-1
j_call: TRBJ2-3
d_call: TRBD2
clone_size: NA
cdr3_nt: TGCGCCAGCAGCTTCTTAGCGGGAGTAGGGCCGACAGATACGCAGTATTTT
cdr3_aa: CASSFLAGVGPTDTQYF

v_call: TRBV7-8
j_call: TRBJ1-5
d_call: NA
clone_size: NA
cdr3_nt: TGTGCCAGCAGCTTGGGAAGGGGAAGGGAACAAAGGCCCCAGCATTTT
cdr3_aa: CASSLGRGREQRPQHF

v_call: TRBV6-4
j_call: TRBJ2-1
d_call: NA
clone_size: NA
cdr3_nt: TGTGCCAGCAGTGCGGAGGGGGGGGTCAATGAGCAGTTCTTC
cdr3_aa: CASSAEGGVNEQFF

v_call: TRBV6-1
j_call: TRBJ2-1
d_call: NA
clone_size: NA
cdr3_nt: TGTGCCAGCAGTGAAGAGGTGGGCGGGCGCTACAATGAGCAGTTCTTC
cdr3_aa: CASSEEVGGRYNEQFF

v_call: TRBV6-5
j_call: TRBJ2-1
d_call: TRBD2
clone_size: NA
cdr3_nt: TGTGCCAGCAGTTCCATCCCCGGGGGGTCCTACAATGAGCAGTTCTTC
cdr3_aa: CASSSIPGGSYNEQFF

v_call: TRBV7-3
j_call: TRBJ2-2
d_call: TRBD1
clone_size: NA
cdr3_nt: TGTGCCAGCAGCTTGGCTACAGGGGCGAACACCGGGGAGCTGTTTTTT
cdr3_aa: CASSLATGANTGELFF

v_call: TRBV7-2
j_call: TRBJ2-5
d_call: TRBD2
clone_size: NA
cdr3_nt: TGTGCCAGCAGCTCCTATACGGGACTAGCAGAGACCCAGTACTTC
cdr3_aa: CASSSYTGLAETQYF

v_call: TRBV19
j_call: TRBJ2-6
d_call: TRBD2
clone_size: NA
cdr3_nt: TGTGCCAGTAGTGGGACTAGCGGGGTATTCGGGGCCAACGTCCTGACTTTC
cdr3_aa: CASSGTSGVFGANVLTF

v_call: TRBV30
j_call: TRBJ2-1
d_call: NA
clone_size: NA
cdr3_nt: TGTGCCTGGAGCCAGACTAGTCCCAATGAGCAGTTCTTC
cdr3_aa: CAWSQTSPNEQFF

v_call: TRBV5-1
j_call: TRBJ1-1
d_call: NA
clone_size: NA
cdr3_nt: TGCGCCAGCAGCTTCACAGCGAACACTGAAGCTTTCTTT
cdr3_aa: CASSFTANTEAFF

v_call: TRBV19
j_call: TRBJ2-5
d_call: TRBD2
clone_size: NA
cdr3_nt: TGTGCCAGTAGTATCGGTACAGCGGGAGGGCCATACTTC
cdr3_aa: CASSIGTAGGPYF

v_call: TRBV30
j_call: TRBJ2-2
d_call: TRBD2
clone_size: once
cdr3_nt: TGTGCCTGGAGTCAGGCGATAGCGGGACCCACCGGGGAGCTGTTTTTT
cdr3_aa: CAWSQAIAGPTGELFF

v_call: TRBV10-3
j_call: TRBJ2-2
d_call: NA
clone_size: NA
cdr3_nt: TGTGCCATCAGTGAAGGAGCCCCAGAATTCTTGGGGAACACCGGGGAGCTGTTTTTT
cdr3_aa: CAISEGAPEFLGNTGELFF

v_call: TRBV27
j_call: TRBJ1-1
d_call: NA
clone_size: NA
cdr3_nt: TGTGCCAGCAGTTTATCGAGTACAGCTGGAAGCACTGAAGCTTTCTTT
cdr3_aa: CASSLSSTAGSTEAFF

v_call: TRBV2
j_call: TRBJ1-1
d_call: TRBD1
clone_size: NA
cdr3_nt: TGTGCCAGCAACCCGGGACAGGGAGGGTCGGGTACTGAAGCTTTCTTT
cdr3_aa: CASNPGQGGSGTEAFF